The clone carrying this TCR beta chain was found a few times. The antigen is not known. The data were taken from a study of T-cell memory formation after mild COVID-19. Study summary: TCR clusters largely stayed donor specific.

Study findings and constraints: The appearance of some responding clones in pre-infection memory suggested that cross-reactive memory joined.

Trimming cost V 2 bases and J 11 bases, with 13 bases left between them. This CDR3 has 12 amino acids. The germline CDR1 and CDR2 sequences are SGHDT and YYEEEE. TCR alpha and TCR beta cDNA libraries with sample barcodes and UMIs came from 5'RACE using constant-segment primers. TCRdb reprocessed the 5' RACE reads with MiXCR, giving one entry per CDR3 protein. The sample records about 250,000 distinct CDR3 sequences, 15% being singletons. Sample: PBMCs or a T cell subset sorted from them (not recorded which). The chain carries TRBV5-6 and TRBJ1-1, with a tentative D call TRBD1 (5 bases). This TCR was sampled from an adult woman who had mild COVID-19 (a few samples of this study predate the infection). Cell type and time point are not known. The CDR3 coding sequence is TGTGCCAGCAGCTTACCTCAGGGTTTGGCTTTCTTT. Its protein product is CASSLPQGLAFF.